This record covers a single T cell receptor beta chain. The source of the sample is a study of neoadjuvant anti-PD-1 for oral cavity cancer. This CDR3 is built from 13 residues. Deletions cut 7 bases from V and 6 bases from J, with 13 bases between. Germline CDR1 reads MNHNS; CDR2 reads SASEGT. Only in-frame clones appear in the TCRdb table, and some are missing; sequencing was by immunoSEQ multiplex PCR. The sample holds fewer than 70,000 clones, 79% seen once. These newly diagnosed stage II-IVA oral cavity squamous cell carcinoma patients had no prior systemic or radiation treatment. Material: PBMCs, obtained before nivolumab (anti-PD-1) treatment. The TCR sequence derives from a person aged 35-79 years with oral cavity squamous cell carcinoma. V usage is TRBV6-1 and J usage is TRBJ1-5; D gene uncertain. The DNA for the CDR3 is TGTGCCAGCACGACTAACGGAGGTCAGCCCCAGCATTTT. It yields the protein CASTTNGGQPQHF.